The 6 T cell receptor beta chains listed next were all sequenced from one sample in a study of blood T cell repertoires in COVID-19. TCRdb's copy holds only in-frame clones and misses some; the assay was immunoSEQ multiplex PCR. This sample has 200,000 to 300,000 clones; roughly 86% occur once, and the top ten carry around 5.1%. The sequencing input was peripheral blood. These receptor sequences come from an older woman with COVID-19, enrolled during active disease.

This chain uses TRBV28 with TRBJ2-1; TRBD2 aligns across 12 bases. V dropped 0 bases and J dropped 8; count of bases not matched to a gene: 2. CDR1 and CDR2 from the germline V gene are MDHEN and SYDVKM. The CDR3 length is 15 residues. The CDR3 is CASSLWTSGSYEQFF. The CDR3 bases are TGTGCCAGCAGTTTATGGACTAGCGGGAGCTATGAGCAGTTCTTC.

This clone was counted only a few times. The chain is built from TRBV10-3 and TRBJ1-5; perhaps TRBD1 as D (5 bases). Per germline, CDR1 ENHRY and CDR2 SYGVKD. The CDR3 is made up of 14 amino acids. Trimming left V 4 bases short and J 0 bases short, with 7 bases between. CDR3 residues: CAISGGYSNQPQHF. CDR3 nucleotide sequence: TGTGCCATCAGTGGGGGCTATAGCAATCAGCCCCAGCATTTT.

The chain is built from TRBV6-2 or TRBV6-3 and TRBJ1-5, with 9 bases aligning to TRBD1. The junction had 2 bases not matched to a gene; V was cut back by 5 bases and J by 0 bases. The CDR3 loop spans 15 amino acids. Germline assignment: CDR1 MNHEY and CDR2 SVGEGT. CDR3 protein: CASSKDRGSNQPQHF. CDR3 in DNA: TGTGCCAGCAGTAAGGACAGGGGTAGCAATCAGCCCCAGCATTTT.

V usage is TRBV6-4 and J usage is TRBJ2-5; D is perhaps TRBD1 (6 bases). CDR1 is MRHNA and CDR2 is SNTAGT in the germline V gene. The CDR3 length is 13 residues. V was pared by 4 bases and J by 5 bases, with 11 bases between. CDR3 residues: CASSVEQGETQYF. The CDR3 region has the DNA TGTGCCAGCAGTGTCGAGCAGGGGGAGACCCAGTACTTC.

The chain carries TRBV29-1 and TRBJ1-6; D unresolved. CDR1 is SQVTM and CDR2 is ANQGSEA in the germline V gene. V lost 4 bases and J 6 bases, leaving 16 bases between the germline ends. The CDR3 spans 15 residues. In nucleotides, the CDR3 is TGCAGCGTTGTCAGGATTTCGAAATTTAATTCACCCCTCCACTTT. Residues: CSVVRISKFNSPLHF.

The chain combines TRBV3-1 (or the pseudogene TRBV3-2) with TRBJ1-1; weak D call: TRBD1 (5 bases). This CDR3 has 15 residues. V was pared by 1 base and J by 3 bases, with 12 bases between. Germline loops: CDR1 LGHDT, CDR2 YNNKEL (reference sequence). The CDR3 coding sequence is TGTGCCAGCAGCCAAGGGTGGGGGGGATACACTGAAGCTTTCTTT. It yields the protein CASSQGWGGYTEAFF.